One sample yielded the 9 T cell receptor beta chains listed below, sequenced in a study of control samples from healthy donors and cancer patients (dated by TCRdb to 2020 to 2021). Libraries were made using the immunoSEQ multiplex PCR assay. Not all clones reach the TCRdb copy of this immuneACCESS table, which keeps in-frame sequences only. Checked studies attribute under half of the gap to unresolved V genes and leave the rest unexplained. The sample contains approximately 170,000 clones, 85% to 90% of them found a single time. Of the sample, under 5% falls within the top ten clones. The sample comprised blood. The origin of the receptors is a woman aged 30 to 39 in good health.

This sequence joins TRBV25-1 and TRBJ1-6; D is uncertain. CDR1 is MGHDK and CDR2 is SYGVNS in the germline V gene. The CDR3 loop spans 18 amino acids. V was pared by 6 bases and J by 0 bases, with 18 bases between. CDR3 DNA: TGTGCCAGCAGCGGTGGGTATGGGGTAAGCTCCTATAATTCACCCCTCCACTTT. It specifies CASSGGYGVSSYNSPLHF.

V is TRBV7-9 and J is TRBJ2-5; TRBD2 is a possible D gene (6 bases). The germline V gene encodes CDR1 SEHNR and CDR2 FQNEAQ (reference sequence). CDR3 length: 15 residues. V dropped 3 bases and J dropped 2 bases, with 13 bases sitting between them. The CDR3 DNA sequence: TGTGCCAGCAGCTTCGGCTTGAGCGGGCAAGAGACCCAGTACTTC. Its translation: CASSFGLSGQETQYF.

This chain links TRBV28 with TRBJ1-1; a weak D match, TRBD1 (5 bases). Germline-derived CDR1 and CDR2 are MDHEN and SYDVKM. V was trimmed by 3 bases and J by 1 base, leaving 12 bases between them. CDR3 size: 15 residues. The CDR3 spells CASSFWGAGNTEAFF. CDR3 bases: TGTGCCAGCAGTTTCTGGGGCGCGGGGAACACTGAAGCTTTCTTT.

The gene calls are TRBV12-5 and TRBJ1-5; TRBD1 agrees at 9 bases. CDR3 length: 14 residues. Germline V gene sequence: CDR1 LGHNT, CDR2 FRNRAP. The J segment lost 7 bases and the V segment lost 9 bases, leaving 10 bases of the junction unmatched. The CDR3 sequence is CARPIQGAGQPQHF. The CDR3 DNA reads as TGTGCTAGACCGATACAGGGGGCGGGGCAGCCCCAGCATTTT. Drawing the rest from reference TRBV12-5 and TRBJ1-5, the complete variable domain is DARVTQTPRHKVTEMGQEVTMRCQPILGHNTVFWYRQTMMQGLELLAYFRNRAPLDDSGMPKDRFSAEMPDATLATLKIQPSEPRDSAVYFCARPIQGAGQPQHFGDGTRLSIL.

The chain employs TRBV19 and TRBJ1-1; D is possibly TRBD1 (5 bases). V dropped 6 bases and J dropped 1 base, with 15 bases sitting between them. This CDR3 has 15 amino acids. Germline V CDR1 and CDR2: LNHDA, SQIVND (reference sequence). CDR3 sequence: CASRPGSGGNTEAFF. The CDR3 nucleotides read TGTGCCAGTAGGCCCGGCTCGGGGGGGAACACTGAAGCTTTCTTT.

The rearrangement links TRBV7-2 to TRBJ2-7; D gene unclear. Trimming shortened V by 0 bases and J by 3 bases, and 6 bases separated the two germline ends. Germline assignment: CDR1 SGHTA and CDR2 FQGNSA. The CDR3 contains 13 residues. The CDR3, as DNA: TGTGCCAGCAGCTTAGCGGGATTCTACGAGCAGTACTTC. It specifies CASSLAGFYEQYF.

The chain is built from TRBV4-1 and TRBJ2-7; 7 bases are a match to TRBD1. The germline V gene has CDR1 MGHRA and CDR2 YSYEKL. V was pared by 4 bases and J by 0 bases, with 6 bases of the junction left unmatched. The CDR3 runs 15 residues. CDR3 DNA sequence: TGCGCCAGCAGCCCATGGGACAGTAACTCCTACGAGCAGTACTTC. Translation gives CASSPWDSNSYEQYF.

The rearrangement uses TRBV5-4 and TRBJ1-1, with D tentatively TRBD1 (6 bases). There are 15 residues in the CDR3. Trimming took 4 bases from V and 0 from J, leaving 13 bases between them. Germline values: CDR1 SGHNT, CDR2 YYREEE (reference sequence). The DNA for the CDR3 is TGTGCCAGCAGCCCGGGGGGGGGCTTGAACACTGAAGCTTTCTTT. This sequence encodes CASSPGGGLNTEAFF.

The chain uses TRBV6-5 and TRBJ1-1; the D gene is possibly TRBD1 (5 bases). Germline CDR1 and CDR2: MNHEY and SVGAGI. V was shortened by 6 bases and J by 8 bases, with 13 bases between the two germline ends. CDR3 size: 12 residues. This CDR3 reads CASSRGQGEAFF. The CDR3 DNA follows: TGTGCCAGCAGCCGCGGACAAGGGGAAGCTTTCTTT.